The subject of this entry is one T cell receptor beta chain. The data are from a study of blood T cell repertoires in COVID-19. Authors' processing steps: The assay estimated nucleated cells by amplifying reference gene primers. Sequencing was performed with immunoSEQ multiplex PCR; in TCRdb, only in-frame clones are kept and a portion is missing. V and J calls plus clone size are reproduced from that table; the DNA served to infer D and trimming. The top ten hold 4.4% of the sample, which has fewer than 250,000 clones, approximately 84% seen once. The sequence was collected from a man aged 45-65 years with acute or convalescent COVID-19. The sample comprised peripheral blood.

The CDR3: CASTGETF. The CDR3, as DNA: TGTGCCTCGACAGGGGAAACCTTC. The chain couples TRBV5-5 to TRBJ1-2; TRBD1 aligns across 8 bases. The CDR3 contains 8 residues. Germline CDR1 is SGHKS and CDR2 is YYEKEE (reference sequence). V shed 10 bases, J shed 14 bases, and the junction held 4 bases outside the gene matches.